This T cell receptor beta chain was observed in a study of cytomegalovirus exposure and HLA in healthy donors. Across the study: A prior study identified roughly 110 million unique TCR beta sequences from roughly 170 million T cells.

The germline V and J ends were trimmed by 6 bases and 8 bases, with 23 bases remaining between them. This CDR3 is built from 16 residues. Germline V gene data show CDR1 as KGHSH and CDR2 as LQKENI. Overall study findings and caveats: Because they were indistinguishable, some V segments, including TRBV6-2 and TRBV6-3, were excluded. Sequencing had likely introduced a cluster of highly shared sequence variants as an artifact. Follow-up analysis found HLA locus-dependent TCR association rates, highest for DRB1 and lowest for HLA-C.

As to this clone: The antigen remains undetermined.

Amplification used 60 Vbeta primers and 13 Jbeta primers. The data were produced by immunoSEQ multiplex PCR, yet TCRdb's version contains in-frame clones alone and is incomplete. This sample has about 190,000 clones; over 80% occur once, and the top ten carry more than 1%. Sequenced sample: PBMCs. The genes are TRBV18 and TRBJ2-1, with a tentative D call TRBD2 (5 bases). The receptor was isolated from a boy younger than 10 in good health and CMV-seronegative. The CDR3 sequence is CASSLAPGLPTDEQFF. The CDR3 region has the DNA TGTGCCAGCTCTCTCGCTCCGGGATTACCGACGGATGAGCAGTTCTTC.